This entry lists 14 T cell receptor beta chains sequenced from one sample in a study of shared clonotypes between healthy human individuals. Method: immunoSEQ multiplex PCR; TCRdb's copy keeps in-frame clones and lacks some. The sample contains fewer than 550,000 clones, over 75% of which appear only once. The sample taken for sequencing was PBMCs. The origin of the receptors is a woman aged 40-49 years in good health. Some clones in this sample may be carry-over from other donors' samples.

The chain uses TRBV7-9 and TRBJ2-7; 8 nucleotides align to TRBD1. Per the germline V gene, CDR1 is SEHNR and CDR2 is FQNEAQ (reference sequence). CDR3 size: 15 residues. Germline trimming cut 4 bases from V and 4 bases from J; bases unmatched to any gene: 9. CDR3 in DNA: TGTGCCAGCAGCTCGCGACAGGGGAGAACTTACGAGCAGTACTTC. Protein: CASSSRQGRTYEQYF. The full variable domain, with the rest looked up from reference TRBV7-9 and TRBJ2-7, is DTGVSQNPRHKITKRGQNVTFRCDPISEHNRLYWYRQTLGQGPEFLTYFQNEAQLEKSRLLSDRFSAERPKGSFSTLEIQRTEQGDSAMYLCASSSRQGRTYEQYFGPGTRLTVT.

The chain carries TRBV28 and TRBJ2-1, with TRBD2 identical over 8 bases. This CDR3 spans 16 amino acids. From germline, CDR1 is MDHEN and CDR2 SYDVKM. V was pared by 5 bases and J by 6 bases, with 12 bases of the junction left unmatched. The CDR3 is CASSTPGLGRGNEQFF. CDR3 DNA: TGTGCCAGCAGTACTCCGGGACTAGGGAGGGGCAATGAGCAGTTCTTC.

The rearrangement uses TRBV7-3 and TRBJ2-7, with D maybe TRBD2 (6 bases). The V and J ends lost 0 bases and 3 bases respectively, with 12 bases between them. Germline CDR1 is SGHTA and CDR2 is FQGTGA. The CDR3 has 15 amino acids. The CDR3 DNA sequence: TGTGCCAGCAGCTTAACTAGCGGACCATACTACGAGCAGTACTTC. Translated, it gives CASSLTSGPYYEQYF. The variable domain in full, completed from reference TRBV7-3 and TRBJ2-7, reads GAGVSQTPSNKVTEKGKYVELRCDPISGHTALYWYRQSLGQGPEFLIYFQGTGAADDSGLPNDRFFAVRPEGSVSTLKIQRTERGDSAVYLCASSLTSGPYYEQYFGPGTRLTVT.

The chain uses TRBV5-5 and TRBJ2-7; D could derive from TRBD1 or TRBD2 (6 bases each). V lost 1 base, J lost 4 bases, and 15 bases lay in between. Germline V gives CDR1 SGHKS, CDR2 YYEKEE (reference sequence). The CDR3 consists of 15 residues. In DNA form, the CDR3 reads TGTGCCAGCAGCTTGTTAACCGGGGGCCGGTACGAGCAGTACTTC. Protein: CASSLLTGGRYEQYF.

This clone was detected a few times. The chain uses TRBV29-1 and TRBJ2-5; 12 positions match TRBD1. The CDR3 is made up of 15 amino acids. Germline trimming cut 6 bases from V and 4 bases from J; bases unmatched to any gene: 9. The germline V gene encodes CDR1 SQVTM and CDR2 ANQGSEA. CDR3 nucleotides: TGCAGCGTAACCGGGACAGGGGGCTTCCGAGAGACCCAGTACTTC. Translated: CSVTGTGGFRETQYF.

The table lists this clone with many counts. The chain couples TRBV11-3 to TRBJ2-4; 11 nucleotides agree with TRBD2. The CDR3 is 16 residues long. The J segment lost 1 base and the V segment lost 5 bases, leaving 4 bases of the junction unmatched. Germline assignment: CDR1 SGHNT and CDR2 YENEEA. CDR3 protein: CASSPGLAGAKNIQYF. CDR3 DNA sequence: TGTGCCAGCAGCCCAGGACTAGCGGGTGCCAAAAACATTCAGTACTTC.

The chain has TRBV6-4 and TRBJ2-1; TRBD2 matches at 11 bases. The CDR3 totals 15 residues. The V segment lost 5 bases and the J segment 5 bases; nucleotides outside the gene matches: 5. Germline V gives CDR1 MRHNA, CDR2 SNTAGT. The DNA of the CDR3 is TGTGCCAGCAGTAGCGGGACTAGCGGCGACAATGAGCAGTTCTTC. As protein: CASSSGTSGDNEQFF.

CDR3 nucleotides: TGTGCCAGTAGTATAGTAGCAGGGAGGGGCACTGAAGCTTTCTTT. As protein: CASSIVAGRGTEAFF. This sequence joins TRBV19 and TRBJ1-1; perhaps TRBD1 as D (5 bases). Germline V gene sequence: CDR1 LNHDA, CDR2 SQIVND (reference sequence). There are 15 residues in the CDR3. With 1 base removed from V and 4 bases from J, the gap between germline ends came to 13 bases.

This chain joins TRBV4-1 and TRBJ2-1, with D hard to call. Germline CDR1 and CDR2: MGHRA and YSYEKL. The CDR3 has 17 residues. V was shortened by 4 bases and J by 0 bases, with 16 bases between the two germline ends. The CDR3 nucleotides read TGCGCCAGCAGCCTCTTCCCTGTGGGGTACTCCTACAATGAGCAGTTCTTC. Amino acids: CASSLFPVGYSYNEQFF.

The genes are TRBV10-3 and TRBJ2-1; the D gene is possibly TRBD1 (6 bases). Trimming left V 7 bases short and J 0 bases short, with 25 bases between. The CDR3 contains 19 residues. The germline gives CDR1 ENHRY, CDR2 SYGVKD. The CDR3 here is CAITLDQGIPSSSYNEQFF. As DNA, the CDR3 is TGTGCCATCACTCTCGATCAGGGGATCCCCTCGAGCTCCTACAATGAGCAGTTCTTC.

The chain joins TRBV30 to TRBJ2-2; 9 bases match TRBD1. CDR1 is GTSNPN, CDR2 SVGIG, per germline (reference sequence). J lost 7 bases, V lost 1 base, and 1 base had no gene match. CDR3 length equals 13 residues. The CDR3 spells CAWSGTGVGELFF. In nucleotides, the CDR3 is TGTGCCTGGAGTGGGACAGGGGTCGGGGAGCTGTTTTTT.

As concerns this clone: A read error is the likely source, as a far larger clone sits one nucleotide away. Other nucleotide sequences in the sample specify the same CDR3. The rearrangement uses TRBV25-1 and TRBJ2-7, with 9 positions matching TRBD1. Germline-derived CDR1 and CDR2 are MGHDK and SYGVNS. The CDR3 covers 18 residues. CDR3 nucleotide sequence: TGCGCCAGCAGTGACCTGCCCCCGGGACAGGGTTTGCCCTACGAGCAGTACTTC. Its translation: CASSDLPPGQGLPYEQYF.

The chain uses TRBV10-3 and TRBJ1-2; D possibly corresponds to TRBD1 (5 bases). The CDR3 sequence is 15 residues long. V lost 7 bases and J lost 0, with 15 bases in between. Germline values: CDR1 ENHRY, CDR2 SYGVKD. In DNA, the CDR3 is TGTGCCATCAAAGCAGGGTTGGGAGCTAACTATGGCTACACCTTC. This translates into CAIKAGLGANYGYTF.

The sample holds a few counts of this clone. CDR3 region: CASSLGDEKLFF. The DNA of the CDR3 is TGTGCCAGCAGCTTAGGGGATGAAAAACTGTTTTTT. The genes are TRBV7-9 and TRBJ1-4; D ambiguous. Trimming removed 1 base from V and 6 bases from J, with 3 bases in between. CDR1 is SEHNR, CDR2 FQNEAQ, per germline (reference sequence). The CDR3 has 12 amino acids.